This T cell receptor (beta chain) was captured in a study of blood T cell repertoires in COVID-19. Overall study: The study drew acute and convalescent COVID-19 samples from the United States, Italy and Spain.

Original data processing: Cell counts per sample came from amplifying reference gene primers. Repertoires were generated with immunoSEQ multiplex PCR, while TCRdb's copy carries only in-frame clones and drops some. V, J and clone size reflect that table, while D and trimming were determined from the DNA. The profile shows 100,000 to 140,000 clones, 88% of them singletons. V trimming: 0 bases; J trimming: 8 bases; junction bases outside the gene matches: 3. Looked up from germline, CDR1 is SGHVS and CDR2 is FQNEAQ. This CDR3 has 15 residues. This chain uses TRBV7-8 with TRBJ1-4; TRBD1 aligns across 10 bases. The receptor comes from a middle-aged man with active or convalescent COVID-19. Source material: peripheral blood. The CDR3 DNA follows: TGTGCCAGCAGCTTAGCCGGGACAGGGGTCGAAAAACTGTTTTTT. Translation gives CASSLAGTGVEKLFF. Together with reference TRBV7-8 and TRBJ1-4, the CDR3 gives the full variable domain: GAGVSQSPRYKVAKRGQDVALRCDPISGHVSLFWYQQALGQGPEFLTYFQNEAQLDKSGLPSDRFFAERPEGSVSTLKIQRTQQEDSAVYLCASSLAGTGVEKLFFGSGTQLSVL.